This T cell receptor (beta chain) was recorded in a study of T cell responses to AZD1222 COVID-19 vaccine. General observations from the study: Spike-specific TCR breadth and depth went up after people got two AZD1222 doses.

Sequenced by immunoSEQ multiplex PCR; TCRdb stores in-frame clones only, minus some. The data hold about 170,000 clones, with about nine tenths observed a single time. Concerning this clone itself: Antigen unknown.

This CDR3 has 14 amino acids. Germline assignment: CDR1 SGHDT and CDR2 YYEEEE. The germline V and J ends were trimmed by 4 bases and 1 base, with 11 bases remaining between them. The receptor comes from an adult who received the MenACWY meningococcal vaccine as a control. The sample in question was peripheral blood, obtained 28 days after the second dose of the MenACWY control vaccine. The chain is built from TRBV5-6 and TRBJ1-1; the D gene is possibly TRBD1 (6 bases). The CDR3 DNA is TGTGCCAGCAGCATCGGACAGCGGAACACTGAAGCTTTCTTT. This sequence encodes CASSIGQRNTEAFF.